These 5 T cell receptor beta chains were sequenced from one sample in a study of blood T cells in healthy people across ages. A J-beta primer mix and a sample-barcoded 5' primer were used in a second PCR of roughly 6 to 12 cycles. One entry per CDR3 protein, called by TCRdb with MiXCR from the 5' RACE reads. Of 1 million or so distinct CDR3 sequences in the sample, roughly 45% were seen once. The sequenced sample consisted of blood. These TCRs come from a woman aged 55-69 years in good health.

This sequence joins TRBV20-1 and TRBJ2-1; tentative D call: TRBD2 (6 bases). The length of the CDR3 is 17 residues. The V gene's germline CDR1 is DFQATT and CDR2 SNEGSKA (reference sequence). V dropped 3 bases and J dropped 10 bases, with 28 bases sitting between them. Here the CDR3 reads CSASPLPPGLRVYEQFF. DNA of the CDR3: TGCAGTGCTAGTCCTCTGCCCCCGGGACTTAGGGTTTACGAGCAGTTCTTC.

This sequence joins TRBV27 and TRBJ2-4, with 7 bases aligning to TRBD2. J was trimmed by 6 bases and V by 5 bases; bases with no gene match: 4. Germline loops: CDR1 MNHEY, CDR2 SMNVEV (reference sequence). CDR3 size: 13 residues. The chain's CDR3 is CASSQERGNIQYF. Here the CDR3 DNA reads TGTGCCAGCAGTCAAGAGCGGGGAAACATTCAGTACTTC.

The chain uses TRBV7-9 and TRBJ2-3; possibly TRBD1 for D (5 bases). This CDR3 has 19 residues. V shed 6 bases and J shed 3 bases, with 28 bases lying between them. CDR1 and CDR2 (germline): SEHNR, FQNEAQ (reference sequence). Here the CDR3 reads CASRLPLGRRMTGTDTQYF. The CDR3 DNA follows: TGTGCCAGCAGGTTACCTCTGGGGCGCCGGATGACCGGGACAGATACGCAGTATTTT.

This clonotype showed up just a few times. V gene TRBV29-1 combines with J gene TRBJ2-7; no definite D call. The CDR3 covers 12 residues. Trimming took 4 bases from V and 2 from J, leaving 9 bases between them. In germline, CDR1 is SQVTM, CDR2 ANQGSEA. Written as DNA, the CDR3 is TGCAGCGTTGGTCCGGGTCCCTACGAGCAGTACTTC. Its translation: CSVGPGPYEQYF.

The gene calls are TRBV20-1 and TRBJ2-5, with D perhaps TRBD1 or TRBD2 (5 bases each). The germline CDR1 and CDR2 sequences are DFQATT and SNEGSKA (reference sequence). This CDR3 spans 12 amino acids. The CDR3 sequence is CSADGGQETQYF. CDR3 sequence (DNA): TGCAGCGCCGATGGGGGACAAGAGACCCAGTACTTC.